This T cell receptor beta chain is from a study of T-cell reconstitution after alpha-beta-depleted transplantation in children. Trimming removed 4 bases from V and 3 bases from J, with 9 bases in between. This CDR3 is 13 amino acids long. CDR1 SGHVS and CDR2 FNYEAQ come from the germline V gene. Unique molecular identifiers were incorporated when the TCRbeta library was constructed. TCRdb reprocessed the PCR reads via MiXCR and lists one record per CDR3 protein. The data contain around 600,000 distinct CDR3 sequences, under 25% of them singletons. The study, taken as a whole, reports: Elevated TCRbeta diversity at day 60 was traced, in some patients, to surviving recipient T cells and thymic progenitors. By one year post-transplant, T-cell counts and diversity largely arose from T cells that were newly produced. It was reported that alpha-beta T cells came from several hundred expanded graft clones (about two months after transplant).

This clonotype has a handful of counts. Its specificity is not known. This chain connects TRBV7-6 to TRBJ2-5; a possible D gene is TRBD2 (6 bases). Sequencing was performed on PBMCs, mostly from graft donor cells, taken 360 days after TCRalphabeta/CD19-depleted stem cell transplant. The receptor was isolated from a boy younger than two who had a stem cell transplant for acute myeloid leukemia, so the T cells may come from the graft donor. The CDR3 loop is CASSSREKETQYF. The DNA for the CDR3 is TGTGCCAGCAGCTCCCGGGAGAAAGAGACCCAGTACTTC. Full variable domain (remainder filled in from reference TRBV7-6 and TRBJ2-5): GAGVSQSPRYKVTKRGQDVALRCDPISGHVSLYWYRQALGQGPEFLTYFNYEAQQDKSGLPNDRFSAERPEGSISTLTIQRTEQRDSAMYRCASSSREKETQYFGPGTRLLVL.